Included here is one T cell receptor (beta chain) sequence, with context. Its target antigen remains unknown. Base quality data are lacking; no much larger clone is found one base away. The protocol used for the library was the immunoSEQ multiplex PCR assay. For the multiplex PCR, a mixture combining 60 forward primers for TCR Vbeta segments and 13 reverse primers for TCR Jbeta segments was used. Amplification of the CDR3 region of rearranged TCR beta genes was performed with a multiplex PCR assay on genomic DNA. The Illumina HiSeq System was used to sequence the amplified TCR beta libraries as 87-base-pair reads. Concerning the study's data processing: Across the 700 or so repertoires, a later analysis counted tens of millions of unique TCR beta chains, approximately 10 million of which were shared by at least two donors. To remove PCR and sequencing errors, raw reads were error-corrected and collapsed into unique sequences using a nearest-neighbor algorithm that merged closely related sequences. CDR3 sequences were aligned to IMGT reference sequences to assign V, D and J gene segments. Each retained sequence needed at least a six-nucleotide match to both a V gene segment and a J gene segment. A rearrangement counted as productive if the CDR3 had no stop codons and remained in frame with V and J, and every other rearrangement counted as non-productive. CDR3 was defined by IMGT convention, running from the second conserved V-encoded cysteine to the conserved J-encoded phenylalanine. The earlier analysis of about 640 of the donors excluded any sequence lacking an unambiguous match to a single V gene segment. In an earlier analysis of some 590 of the donors, a V segment was called functional when productive rearrangements were above 56.7%, and segregating when the standard deviation between donors exceeded 5%. A statistical classification framework was built to diagnose cytomegalovirus status from the catalog of TCR beta chain sequences. In a later analysis, TCR nucleotide sequences were compared against IMGT/GENE-DB human TR gene sequences so that V and J genes could be assigned. In a later analysis, CDR3 sequences and most-parsimonious VDJ recombination scenarios were assigned using the TCRdist pipeline. A later analysis defined each TCR beta chain by its CDR3 amino acid sequence plus V-gene family, and excluded reads lacking a unique V-gene family. As a way to deal with suspected cross-contamination and a sequencing artifact, a later analysis dropped 450 to 600 nucleotide sequences that were highly shared and had low generation probability. A later analysis calculated a clonal expansion index for each public chain from normalized within-repertoire ranks of inferred template counts. A later analysis computed generation probabilities with a VDJ recombination model fitted to out-of-frame rearrangements, and checked the results against IGoR. Hypergeometric tests were used in a later analysis to score TCR-TCR, TCR-HLA and TCR-CMV co-occurrence, with a repertoire-size bias correction applied to the TCR pairs. A later analysis estimated false discovery rates by permuting HLA or CMV assignments 20 times. In a later analysis, co-occurring TCRs were grouped using DBSCAN, and TCRdist sequence similarity was added for clustering within HLA-allele-positive subsets. Co-occurrence clustering excluded repertoires with fewer than 30,000 or more than 120,000 public chains, plus five with anomalous nucleotide sharing. The source is immuneACCESS, and TCRdb retained only in-frame sequences with V and J called. Part of the clones is not carried over; for the studies checked, unresolved V genes explain less than half of this, and the remainder is unexplained. The DNA was the basis for D and trimming; V, J and clone size are from that table. The sample table records 280,000 or so clones; 85% to 90% of these occur just once. The ten largest clones take up about 2.5% of the sample.

These data come from a study of cytomegalovirus exposure and HLA in healthy donors (dated by TCRdb to 2016 to 2017). Notes on the research overall: An earlier analysis of approximately 600 of the donors reported 250 to 350 Gb of sequence data and some 120 million unique TCR beta sequences from some 180 million T cells. Besides the first cohort of some 670 subjects, a separate validation cohort made up of over 100 different subjects was used. Alongside the repertoire data, information on donor age, sex, ethnicity and CMV serostatus was compiled. Class I and class II HLA loci were covered by the typing at four-digit resolution. All discovery cohort repertoires had been generated using a single sequencing platform. The genetic ancestry cluster associated with self-reported Caucasian donors included over 80% of the 350 to 500 genotyped donors. High-throughput TCR immunosequencing, statistical association of individual TCRs with disease status, and machine learning were combined to predict cytomegalovirus infection status. An early release that covered fewer than 800 HLA-typed donors contained about 300 gigabases of sequencing data and 85 million to 100 million unique TCR sequences. The later analysis used no new phenotypic data to find candidate immune exposures, relying instead on TCR beta sequences and their occurrence across donors. The T cell repertoires of around 670 subjects were profiled by immunosequencing and related to cytomegalovirus serostatus. Among 300 to 450 genotyped donors of the cohort, an average of roughly 240,000 unique TCR beta nucleotide sequences were sequenced per donor, 15% to 20% of them non-productive. To study patterns of TCR occurrence, a later analysis re-analyzed previously published TCR beta repertoires from 550 to 800 donors and added high-resolution HLA genotyping. Because of strong linkage in the cohort, four to six DR-DQ haplotypes were treated as single units for association and clustering. The number of typed donors differed by locus: about 620-640 for A, B, C, DRB1 and DQB1; 500 to 550 for DQA1; about 600 for DPA1; and approximately 450 for DPB1. In a later genetic analysis, genome-wide SNP genotypes for about three fifths of the 666 donors were used, and that subset was treated as a discovery cohort. The study aimed to test whether signatures of past pathogen exposure could be identified by cataloging public T cell receptors. To decide whether each TCR beta V gene segment behaved as functional or pseudogenic, an earlier analysis of fewer than 750 of the donors relied on high-throughput TCR beta sequencing.

What the work shows at the level of the full study, not this receptor alone: Cytomegalovirus status was reported to be diagnosed by the classifier with high specificity and sensitivity in both the original and validation cohorts. In a later analysis, most CMV-associated TCR beta chains were found to appear HLA-restricted, with HLA associations seemingly driven largely by CMV exposure. It was suggested by the authors that the approach could potentially be generalized to other disease states and immunological phenotypes. A later genetic analysis reported fewer N-insertions in productive TCRs among donors in an Asian-associated ancestry cluster than the approximately 670-donor mean. The study listed 164 TCR beta chains as associated with cytomegalovirus. Because counts were too low, about 18 rarely observed V segments, including chromosome 9 orphons, were excluded from the earlier analysis of 587 of the donors. A cluster of highly shared sequence variants was judged likely to represent a technical artifact of the sequencing pipeline. The cohort was sequenced for TCR beta chains only, and without alpha or paired-chain data the features that could be detected were limited. Some IMGT-functional V segments, including TRBV6-2 and TRBV6-3, could not be distinguished by the 87-base-pair reads and were therefore excluded. A later genetic analysis associated a missense DCLRE1C variant with V-gene and J-gene trimming of TCR beta chains, and an independent cohort replicated the association. Linkage disequilibrium might explain the correlated functional status among segregating V segments, but an unknown experimental factor could not be excluded. Roughly uniform sequencing depth across donors was assumed in presence/absence analyses, although this assumption may not hold. Strong co-occurrence of HLA alleles, especially DR and DQ, made assigning TCR associations to individual alleles difficult. In a later analysis, HLA-associated TCR beta chains showed more clonal expansion and lower generation probabilities than non-associated chains that were equally common. A further reported finding was that TCR beta sequences accurately predicted the HLA-A and HLA-B alleles for most subjects in the first cohort. Three of the identified cytomegalovirus-associated TCR beta chains were confirmed in vitro to be specific for cytomegalovirus antigens. An earlier analysis of approximately 570 of the donors showed that most TCR beta V segments appeared in productive rearrangements either about 90% or about 30% of the time, which broadly matched IMGT annotations. Across donors, most TCR sequences were observed very rarely, whereas some public TCRs were present in many individuals. Several of the top co-occurrence clusters appeared to be linked to parvovirus B19, influenza, CMV and Epstein-Barr virus, according to a later analysis. Because some donors lacked HLA typing at each locus, the association tests relied only on the typed subset. CMV serostatus was the only immune exposure information available for the cohort. A later analysis found that TCR association rates varied across HLA loci, with DRB1 alleles showing the most associated TCRs and HLA-C alleles the fewest. At a false discovery rate of 0.05, a later analysis linked about 17,000 TCR beta sequences to specific HLA alleles.

In total, roughly 670 healthy bone marrow donors made up the cohort. All cohort members were sampled while nominally healthy, although unrecorded immune exposures were likely present. The donor tested CMV seronegative and was one of the 352 seronegative cohort members. Each donor provided a peripheral blood sample, and peripheral blood mononuclear cells were used for TCR beta sequencing. The Qiagen DNeasy Blood Extraction Kit was used to extract genomic DNA from the blood cell samples. CDR1 and CDR2 were assigned from the germline V gene as WSHSY and SAAADI. V is cut back by 6 bases and J by 6 bases, with 12 bases in the junction unmatched. The CDR3 goes from the cysteine to the phenylalanine over 16 residues. Only CDR3 DNA remains: 48 bases, in frame from the first base.

The chain couples TRBV10-2 to TRBJ1-2, and 11 junctional nucleotides match TRBD1. The source of this sequence is a woman in her late teens or twenties in good health and CMV-seronegative. The sequencing sample was made of PBMCs. The DNA is TGCGCCAGCAGCAACGTGCTGGGACAGGGGGGAAATGGCTACACCTTC. This translates into CASSNVLGQGGNGYTF.